The rows below give T cell receptor beta chains drawn from one sample of a study of T-cell reconstitution after alpha-beta-depleted transplantation in children. A single record per CDR3 protein comes from TCRdb applying MiXCR to the PCR reads. Among about 870,000 distinct CDR3 sequences listed, roughly 15% were seen once. The sequences come from PBMCs, mostly from graft donor cells, collected 360 days after TCRalphabeta/CD19-depleted stem cell transplant. These TCRs come from a male patient younger than 18 who had a stem cell transplant for acute lymphoblastic leukemia, so the T cells may come from the graft donor. CDR3s include the opening cysteine and the closing phenylalanine or tryptophan. Fields, in order: J gene, clone size, V gene, D gene, CDR3 DNA, CDR3 protein. The D gene is left open where the match is weak. Clone size is stated in some rows and not others, as once, few, many or a class when expanded.

j_gene: TRBJ1-2
abundance: -
v_gene: TRBV29-1
d_gene: TRBD1
CDR3nt: TGCAGCGTTGAAGGAGGGGGCCCCGTCGCCTTC
CDR3aa: CSVEGGGPVAF

j_gene: TRBJ2-7
abundance: few
v_gene: TRBV18
d_gene: -
CDR3nt: TGTGCCAGCTCGCTGCCAGCAGGGGCCTTCGGGGACGAGCAGTACTTC
CDR3aa: CASSLPAGAFGDEQYF

j_gene: TRBJ2-1
abundance: -
v_gene: TRBV5-1
d_gene: TRBD1
CDR3nt: TGCGCCAGCAGTTTCTTACCGGGACAGGAGAATGAGCAGTTCTTC
CDR3aa: CASSFLPGQENEQFF

j_gene: TRBJ2-1
abundance: many
v_gene: TRBV7-9
d_gene: -
CDR3nt: TGTGCCAGCAGCTTAGTACGGGGGGCGAGCAATGAGCAGTTCTTC
CDR3aa: CASSLVRGASNEQFF

j_gene: TRBJ2-7
abundance: many
v_gene: TRBV20-1
d_gene: -
CDR3nt: TGCAGTGCTAGGGGTCCCGGCTACGAGCAGTACTTC
CDR3aa: CSARGPGYEQYF

j_gene: TRBJ2-3
abundance: many
v_gene: TRBV20-1
d_gene: -
CDR3nt: TGCAGTGAGGGCGCTCCGACAGGTGGAGATACGCAGTATTTT
CDR3aa: CSEGAPTGGDTQYF

j_gene: TRBJ2-1
abundance: many
v_gene: TRBV2
d_gene: TRBD2
CDR3nt: TGTGCCAGCAGTGGGTACGGCGGGAGCTCCTACAATGAGCAGTTCTTC
CDR3aa: CASSGYGGSSYNEQFF

j_gene: TRBJ1-4
abundance: few
v_gene: TRBV12-3/TRBV12-4
d_gene: -
CDR3nt: TGTGCCAGCAGTTTTCAGGGCAGCCTTAATGAAAAACTGTTTTTT
CDR3aa: CASSFQGSLNEKLFF

j_gene: TRBJ2-5
abundance: many
v_gene: TRBV29-1
d_gene: -
CDR3nt: TGCAGCGTTGCACAGGGCGAAGAGACCCAGTACTTC
CDR3aa: CSVAQGEETQYF

j_gene: TRBJ2-5
abundance: -
v_gene: TRBV7-9
d_gene: -
CDR3nt: TGTGCCAGCAGCTTAGCGGACTTGAAGGAGACCCAGTACTTC
CDR3aa: CASSLADLKETQYF

j_gene: TRBJ2-4
abundance: few
v_gene: TRBV7-8
d_gene: -
CDR3nt: TGTGCCAGCAGCTTAGACGGCGAGGAGGGCCCCAAAAACATTCAGTACTTC
CDR3aa: CASSLDGEEGPKNIQYF

j_gene: TRBJ2-6
abundance: many
v_gene: TRBV12-3/TRBV12-4
d_gene: -
CDR3nt: TGTGCCAGCAGTTTAGATTCTGGGGCCAACGTCCTGACTTTC
CDR3aa: CASSLDSGANVLTF

j_gene: TRBJ2-7
abundance: few
v_gene: TRBV9
d_gene: -
CDR3nt: TGTGCCAGCAGCGCACACCCCGGCCCTTACGAGCAGTACTTC
CDR3aa: CASSAHPGPYEQYF

j_gene: TRBJ2-7
abundance: -
v_gene: TRBV3-1
d_gene: TRBD1
CDR3nt: TGTGCCAGCAGCACCGGGACAGGCGGACTCTACGAGCAGTACTTC
CDR3aa: CASSTGTGGLYEQYF

j_gene: TRBJ2-1
abundance: -
v_gene: TRBV24-1
d_gene: TRBD1
CDR3nt: TGTGCCACCAGTGATTGGGGGACAGAAGCCTCCTACAATGAGCAGTTCTTC
CDR3aa: CATSDWGTEASYNEQFF

j_gene: TRBJ1-5
abundance: -
v_gene: TRBV6-4
d_gene: -
CDR3nt: TGTGCCAGCAGTGAGAGTAGCAATCAGCCCCAGCATTTT
CDR3aa: CASSESSNQPQHF

j_gene: TRBJ2-1
abundance: many
v_gene: TRBV29-1
d_gene: TRBD1
CDR3nt: TGCAGCGTTGGAGACAGGGGCACTTACAATGAGCAGTTCTTC
CDR3aa: CSVGDRGTYNEQFF

j_gene: TRBJ2-2
abundance: -
v_gene: TRBV5-1
d_gene: -
CDR3nt: TGCGCCAGCAGCCCATGGACGACAGACACCGGGGAGCTGTTTTTT
CDR3aa: CASSPWTTDTGELFF

j_gene: TRBJ2-3
abundance: few
v_gene: TRBV6-5
d_gene: -
CDR3nt: TGTGCCAGCAGTTACTCTGGACTTCGGGGCATCACAGATACGCAGTATTTT
CDR3aa: CASSYSGLRGITDTQYF

j_gene: TRBJ2-1
abundance: -
v_gene: TRBV2
d_gene: -
CDR3nt: TGTGCCAGCAGTGATGTGGGCAATGAGCAGTTCTTC
CDR3aa: CASSDVGNEQFF

j_gene: TRBJ1-1
abundance: once
v_gene: TRBV20-1
d_gene: TRBD1
CDR3nt: TGCAGTGCTGCAGGGGGTCGAACTGAAGCTTTCTTT
CDR3aa: CSAAGGRTEAFF

j_gene: TRBJ2-7
abundance: few
v_gene: TRBV12-3/TRBV12-4
d_gene: -
CDR3nt: TGTGCCAGCAGCCCCGCCTTTAGGGGACCCGAGCAGTACTTC
CDR3aa: CASSPAFRGPEQYF

j_gene: TRBJ1-1
abundance: few
v_gene: TRBV4-1
d_gene: -
CDR3nt: TGCGCCAGCAGCCCGACGGGGAATAGCGTTGGAGCTTTCTTT
CDR3aa: CASSPTGNSVGAFF

j_gene: TRBJ2-2
abundance: -
v_gene: TRBV7-9
d_gene: -
CDR3nt: TGTGCCAGTAATCCATCCTATGTTGGCGGGGAGCTGTTTTTT
CDR3aa: CASNPSYVGGELFF

j_gene: TRBJ1-2
abundance: -
v_gene: TRBV5-5
d_gene: TRBD1
CDR3nt: TGTGCCAGCAGCTCTATGACAGGGGGAAACTATGGCTACACCTTC
CDR3aa: CASSSMTGGNYGYTF

j_gene: TRBJ2-7
abundance: once
v_gene: TRBV20-1
d_gene: -
CDR3nt: TGCAGTGCTCCTCACCCCGGGGCTTCGACCTACGAGCAGTACTTC
CDR3aa: CSAPHPGASTYEQYF

j_gene: TRBJ2-3
abundance: few
v_gene: TRBV11-1
d_gene: TRBD2
CDR3nt: TGTGCCAGCAGCCCGGAGGGACTACACACGGATACGCAGTATTTT
CDR3aa: CASSPEGLHTDTQYF

j_gene: TRBJ2-7
abundance: few
v_gene: TRBV5-1
d_gene: TRBD2
CDR3nt: TGCGCCAGCAGCTTGGGAGGGACTAGCGGCTCCTACGAGCAGTACTTC
CDR3aa: CASSLGGTSGSYEQYF

j_gene: TRBJ1-4
abundance: -
v_gene: TRBV6-5
d_gene: -
CDR3nt: TGTGCCAGCAGTTACTCGATAGGGATCAATGAAAAACTGTTTTTT
CDR3aa: CASSYSIGINEKLFF

j_gene: TRBJ2-1
abundance: -
v_gene: TRBV5-6
d_gene: TRBD2
CDR3nt: TGTGCCAGCAGCTTGGTGTCTAGCGGGAGGCAACGTAATGAGCAGTTCTTC
CDR3aa: CASSLVSSGRQRNEQFF

j_gene: TRBJ1-1
abundance: many
v_gene: TRBV7-9
d_gene: -
CDR3nt: TGTGCCAGCAGCTTAGCGTTAGGGGAATCCACTGAAGCTTTCTTT
CDR3aa: CASSLALGESTEAFF

j_gene: TRBJ2-1
abundance: many
v_gene: TRBV4-2
d_gene: TRBD2
CDR3nt: TGTGCCAGCAGCCAAGGTTCCGGGACTAGCGGGAGCAATGAGCAGTTCTTC
CDR3aa: CASSQGSGTSGSNEQFF

j_gene: TRBJ2-7
abundance: few
v_gene: TRBV9
d_gene: -
CDR3nt: TGTGCCAGCAGCGTCATCCCCGGGACAACCCACGAGCAGTACTTC
CDR3aa: CASSVIPGTTHEQYF

j_gene: TRBJ1-1
abundance: many
v_gene: TRBV18
d_gene: -
CDR3nt: TGTGCCAGCTCACCTCTTATGAACACTGAAGCTTTCTTT
CDR3aa: CASSPLMNTEAFF

j_gene: TRBJ1-1
abundance: -
v_gene: TRBV20-1
d_gene: TRBD1
CDR3nt: TGCAGTGCTAGTAACAGGGGGCGGTGGTCTACTGAAGCTTTCTTT
CDR3aa: CSASNRGRWSTEAFF

j_gene: TRBJ2-7
abundance: few
v_gene: TRBV7-8
d_gene: -
CDR3nt: TGTGCCAGCAGCTTAGCGGGGGCTAGTTTTTACGAGCAGTACTTC
CDR3aa: CASSLAGASFYEQYF

j_gene: TRBJ2-3
abundance: few
v_gene: TRBV25-1
d_gene: -
CDR3nt: TGTGCCAGCAGTGGGGGTGTTCTCACAGATACGCAGTATTTT
CDR3aa: CASSGGVLTDTQYF

j_gene: TRBJ1-5
abundance: few
v_gene: TRBV5-1
d_gene: -
CDR3nt: TGCGCCAGCAGCTTCTTTCCTGGGTCGGGCGCAGGACAGCCCCAGCATTTT
CDR3aa: CASSFFPGSGAGQPQHF

j_gene: TRBJ1-5
abundance: few
v_gene: TRBV6-5
d_gene: TRBD1
CDR3nt: TGTGCCACCCGACAGGGCAATCAGCCCCAGCAATTT
CDR3aa: CATRQGNQPQQF

j_gene: TRBJ2-7
abundance: many
v_gene: TRBV7-3
d_gene: TRBD2
CDR3nt: TGTGCCAGCAGCCGTACTAGCGGGAGTATATACGAGCAGTACTTC
CDR3aa: CASSRTSGSIYEQYF

j_gene: TRBJ2-1
abundance: many
v_gene: TRBV11-2
d_gene: -
CDR3nt: TGTGCCAGCAGCTTACGAGGGTTAGGTGAGCAGTTCTTC
CDR3aa: CASSLRGLGEQFF